This TCR beta chain is from a study of blood T cell repertoires in COVID-19. Study details: Sites across the United States, Italy and Spain contributed samples from acute and convalescent COVID-19.

CDR1 and CDR2 from the germline V gene are LGHDT and YNNKEL (reference sequence). This CDR3 is 11 amino acids long. The V end was cut by 3 bases, the J end by 5 bases, with 4 bases between. Original handling: Reference gene primer amplification gave nucleated cell count estimates. Method: immunoSEQ multiplex PCR; TCRdb's copy keeps in-frame clones and lacks some. V, J and clone size derive from that table, while D and trimming were established from the DNA sequence. Here the sample spans some 30,000 clones, over 85% being singletons. The V and J genes are TRBV3-1 (or the pseudogene TRBV3-2) and TRBJ1-2, with D hard to call. The sample taken for sequencing was peripheral blood. The receptor was isolated from a man between 65 and 85 years old with active or convalescent COVID-19. CDR3 in amino acids: CASSQLYGYTF. The CDR3 DNA is TGTGCCAGCAGCCAGCTATATGGCTACACCTTC.